This T cell receptor (beta chain) was recovered during a study of shared clonotypes between healthy human individuals (dated by TCRdb to the early 2020s). General notes on the study: The cohort included three men and a couple of women between 18 and 49 years of age. For each donor, CD4 naive and CD4 memory were each given three plates, CD8 naive was given two plates, and CD8 memory was given one plate. The study deeply sequenced blood TCR repertoires of 5 or 6 healthy adults to estimate repertoire size and the extent of clonotype sharing between individuals. Each donor's leukapheresis produced roughly between roughly 0.85 and 10 billion PBMCs. Libraries were prepared and TCR repertoires were sequenced by different laboratories using diverse techniques, in order to increase sequencing depth and limit assay-specific biases. The research as a whole found: Based on pairwise subsampling, the degree of clonotype sharing among donors was expected to be affected by sequencing depth. Sampling was restricted to blood, and TCR repertoires in tissue are likely to differ from TCR repertoires in blood. Rarefaction of sorted-subset datasets indicated incomplete sequencing despite the large sequencing depth. Approximately 4.8% of naive CD4, around 3.6% of naive CD8, approximately 2% of memory CD4, and approximately 0.4% of memory CD8 clonotypes were shared across a few donors. Because the study included a small number of donors, the genetic and exposure-history diversity represented was limited. Higher generation probabilities were observed for clonotypes shared by all four sorted-subset donors than for non-shared clonotypes. Estimated clonotype richness was generally larger for naive than for memory subsets.

Worth noting for this clone: What antigen it recognizes has not been identified. Base quality data are lacking; no much larger clone is found one base away.

TCR CDR3 regions were amplified from genomic DNA by multiplex PCR using the deep immunoSEQ assay. Genomic DNA extracted from each cell subset was distributed evenly over all wells of several immunoSEQ 96-well plates, and each plate served as one replicate. For sorted subsets, around 200 ng genomic DNA, equal to some 28,000 T cell genomes, was loaded into each replicate PCR. The purified libraries were quantified using a Qubit 3.0 fluorometer, sized with a Bioanalyzer 2100, and then quantified again using the KAPA Library Quantification kit. Every immunoSEQ 96-well plate was sequenced on a separate single-read 150-cycle Illumina NextSeq 550 flow cell. The paper's processing steps were these. Because the immunoSEQ output included only junctional sequences and no quality scores, the filtering could not be the same as the filtering used for full-length reads. Sequences were annotated with PyIR, a Python wrapper for IgBLAST v1.9, using IMGT germline references to assign V/J genes and CDR3. Reads were filtered out if the reads had weak V/J assignments (E-value above 1e-6), no CDR3, stop codons, out-of-frame junctions, or ambiguous translated residues. V3J clonotypes were defined as sequences sharing the same inferred V gene, J gene, and CDR3 amino acid sequence. Percentage overlap between repertoires was calculated by dividing the number of shared unique clonotypes by the size of the smaller repertoire. RTK rarefaction, the Chao1 estimator, and Recon v2.1 estimates of unobserved clonotypes were used to assess repertoire richness. For all TCRbeta clonotypes obtained by the gDNA method from a handful of donors, generation probabilities were computed with OLGA. The source is immuneACCESS, and TCRdb retained only in-frame sequences with V and J called. Part of the clones is not carried over; for the studies checked, unresolved V genes explain less than half of this, and the remainder is unexplained. The V and J calls and the clone size are those of that table, but D and trimming were determined from the DNA. This sample holds 2.5 million or so clones; 90% to 95% were observed only once. The biggest ten clones account for roughly 0.13% of the sample.

Donors were healthy HIV-negative adults with no recently reported acute infections or vaccinations. Every donor was a Caucasian adult living in Nashville, Tennessee, USA. CD4+ T cells were enriched by magnetic negative selection, after which naive cells were positively selected on CD45RA and the negative fraction was taken as the memory subset. After blood collection by leukapheresis, PBMCs were isolated using Ficoll-Histopaque density gradient centrifugation and then cryopreserved in the vapor phase of liquid nitrogen. Analytical flow cytometry was used to check the purity and quantity of each magnetically sorted T cell population. Genomic DNA was isolated from every sorted fraction and measured by UV absorbance on a Nanodrop 2000c. The CDR3 goes from the cysteine to the phenylalanine over 16 residues. The read is trimmed to its CDR3 DNA, 48 bases read in frame from base 1. CDR1 and CDR2, looked up from the germline V gene, are MDHEN and SYDVKM. The germline ends are 19 bases apart after V is trimmed by 6 bases and J by 4 bases.

Specimen: naive CD4+ T cells sorted from blood. The meaning of the sample's cell subset or site label: CD45RA+ positively selected. This clonotype originated in a young man in good health. The V and J genes are TRBV28 and TRBJ1-5; confidence is insufficient to name the D gene. The base sequence is TGTGCCAGCAGACCGGGAGGGCTACTAACAAATCAGCCCCAGCATTTT. It translates as CASRPGGLLTNQPQHF.